This T cell receptor beta chain was captured by sequencing in a study of OX40 agonist ivuxolimab in advanced cancers. About the research overall: Patients were dosed intravenously with ivuxolimab at 0.01 to 10 mg/kg every 2 weeks.

TCRdb's table, derived via immunoSEQ multiplex PCR, lists solely in-frame clones and lacks some. The sample lists fewer than 120,000 clones, more than 70% occurring once. The CDR3 sequence is 14 residues long. V was pared by 5 bases and J by 4 bases, with 7 bases of the junction left unmatched. The germline V gene has CDR1 SGHTA and CDR2 FQGNSA. Sequenced material: CD4+ or CD8+ T cells sorted from blood, taken in a trial of the OX40 agonist ivuxolimab. This receptor was identified in an adult with an advanced solid tumor such as melanoma, head and neck, liver or kidney cancer. The chain couples TRBV7-2 to TRBJ1-2; TRBD1 agrees at 7 bases. In DNA, the CDR3 is TGTGCCAGCAGCCCACGACAGGGACGCTATGGCTACACCTTC. Translation gives CASSPRQGRYGYTF.